Below are 10 T cell receptor beta chains sequenced from a single sample in a study of T cell repertoires in cytomegalovirus infection. MiXCR, run by TCRdb on the reads, gives a single entry per CDR3 protein. The repertoire holds approximately 700,000 distinct CDR3 sequences, with 35% as singletons. Sequences were obtained from PBMCs. The receptors originated from a human donor in good health (CMV status not recorded). Some clones in this sample may be carry-over from other donors' samples.

The CDR3 sequence is CSPLPPGQGLGYTF. The DNA of the CDR3 is TGCAGCCCGCTACCTCCGGGACAGGGGTTAGGCTACACCTTC. V gene TRBV20-1 combines with J gene TRBJ1-2, with 10 positions matching TRBD1. CDR3 length: 14 amino acids. Germline CDR1 and CDR2: DFQATT and SNEGSKA (reference sequence).

This chain joins TRBV12-3 or TRBV12-4 and TRBJ1-5; D perhaps matches TRBD1 (5 bases). The CDR3 has 13 residues. Trimming left V 4 bases short and J 7 bases short, with 11 bases between. CDR3 DNA sequence: TGTGCCAGCAGTTGGGACGAGGGACAGCCCCAGCATTTT. Translating gives CASSWDEGQPQHF.

This clonotype was seen at least ten times. The gene calls are TRBV10-3 and TRBJ2-7; no definite D call. This CDR3 region has 12 residues. Trimming removed 6 bases from V and 5 bases from J, with 11 bases in between. CDR1 and CDR2 from the germline V gene are ENHRY and SYGVKD. This CDR3 reads CAISLQDDEQYF. The CDR3 DNA sequence: TGTGCCATCAGCCTCCAAGATGACGAGCAGTACTTC.

The V call is TRBV29-1, the J call TRBJ1-2, with 11 bases aligning to TRBD1. The CDR3 loop spans 15 amino acids. Germline V gene sequence: CDR1 SQVTM, CDR2 ANQGSEA. Unmatched junction bases numbered 15, after V lost 7 bases and J lost 8 bases. CDR3 DNA: TGCAGCGCCTCCCCGGGACAGGGGGTGATTGGGGGCTACACCTTC. As protein: CSASPGQGVIGGYTF. The variable domain in full, with the rest retrieved from reference TRBV29-1 and TRBJ1-2, is SAVISQKPSRDICQRGTSLTIQCQVDSQVTMMFWYRQQPGQSLTLIATANQGSEATYESGFVIDKFPISRPNLTFSTLTVSNMSPEDSSIYLCSASPGQGVIGGYTFGSGTRLTVV.

The chain carries TRBV7-9 and TRBJ2-3; TRBD2 is a possible D gene (5 bases). The CDR3 extends over 11 amino acids. V was cut by 5 bases and J by 9 bases, with 9 bases left in between. Germline V CDR1 and CDR2: SEHNR, FQNEAQ (reference sequence). CDR3 amino acids: CASSQPGTQYF. In DNA form, the CDR3 reads TGTGCCAGCAGCCAGCCGGGGACGCAGTATTTT.

The V gene is TRBV7-6, the J gene TRBJ2-1, with 14 bases identical to TRBD2. Trimming cost V 2 bases and J 2 bases; bases outside gene matches: 11. This CDR3 contains 20 residues. Per the germline V gene, CDR1 is SGHVS and CDR2 is FNYEAQ. CDR3 in DNA: TGTGCCAGCAGCTTACGTCGACTAGCGGGAGGGTCGAGCACCTACAATGAGCAGTTCTTC. It encodes CASSLRRLAGGSSTYNEQFF.

The chain is built from TRBV7-8 and TRBJ2-2; no definite D call. The V and J ends lost 0 bases and 3 bases respectively, with 11 bases between them. This CDR3 is built from 16 residues. Per germline, CDR1 SGHVS and CDR2 FQNEAQ. CDR3 region: CASSLASGYHTGELFF. The CDR3 DNA reads TGTGCCAGCAGCTTAGCGTCCGGGTATCACACCGGGGAGCTGTTTTTT.

The sample holds a few counts of this clonotype. This rearrangement joins TRBV28 to TRBJ1-1; perhaps TRBD1 as D (6 bases). Germline V gene lookup returns CDR1 MDHEN and CDR2 SYDVKM. This CDR3 comprises 14 residues. The V end lost 3 bases, the J end lost 7 bases, and 15 bases lay between the germline ends. The CDR3 coding sequence is TGTGCCAGCAGTTTCCGTAAACAGGGTAATGAAGCTTTCTTT. It codes for CASSFRKQGNEAFF. Using reference TRBV28 and TRBJ1-1 for the parts outside the CDR3, the full variable domain is DVKVTQSSRYLVKRTGEKVFLECVQDMDHENMFWYRQDPGLGLRLIYFSYDVKMKEKGDIPEGYSVSREKKERFSLILESASTNQTSMYLCASSFRKQGNEAFFGQGTRLTVV.

The chain joins TRBV11-1 to TRBJ1-5; D uncertain. The CDR3 totals 19 residues. The ends were cut back, 1 base at V and 1 base at J, with 20 bases in the middle. Per the germline V gene, CDR1 is SGHAT and CDR2 is FQDESV (reference sequence). The DNA for the CDR3 is TGTGCCAGCAGCTTAGTTTGGCCGTCGAAAGGGCGAAGCAATCAGCCCCAGCATTTT. Its protein is CASSLVWPSKGRSNQPQHF.

In its sample, this clonotype was seen a few times. This rearrangement joins TRBV12-3 or TRBV12-4 to TRBJ1-6, with D hard to call. The CDR3 spans 13 residues. The V gene lost 3 bases and the J gene lost 5 bases, with 5 bases spanning the gap. CDR3 sequence: CASSFIDNSPLHF. CDR3 nucleotides: TGTGCCAGCAGTTTTATAGATAATTCACCCCTCCACTTT.